This T cell receptor (beta chain) came from a study of blood T cell repertoires in COVID-19. Study details: Donors in the United States, Italy and Spain gave samples during acute or convalescent COVID-19. Sources were T cells, B-cell-depleted T cells, or PBMCs; the material itself was cDNA or gDNA.

How the authors handled the data: Counts of nucleated cells, estimated from reference gene primer amplification, were obtained. Sequencing was performed with immunoSEQ multiplex PCR; in TCRdb, only in-frame clones are kept and a portion is missing. The D gene and trimming were derived from the DNA, and the V and J assignments and clone size from that table. The sample contains around 12,000 clones, roughly 93% of which appear only once. Germline CDR1 is MNHEY and CDR2 is SVGAGI. V was clipped by 10 bases and J by 6 bases; unmatched bases: 9. This CDR3 has 13 residues. This receptor was taken from a human donor in a cohort sampled during active COVID-19. The chain links TRBV6-5 to TRBJ2-7; 10 bases agree with TRBD1. The specimen sequenced was peripheral blood. The CDR3: CATSLTGGREQYF. The CDR3 DNA is TGTGCCACCTCCTTGACAGGGGGCCGCGAGCAGTACTTC.